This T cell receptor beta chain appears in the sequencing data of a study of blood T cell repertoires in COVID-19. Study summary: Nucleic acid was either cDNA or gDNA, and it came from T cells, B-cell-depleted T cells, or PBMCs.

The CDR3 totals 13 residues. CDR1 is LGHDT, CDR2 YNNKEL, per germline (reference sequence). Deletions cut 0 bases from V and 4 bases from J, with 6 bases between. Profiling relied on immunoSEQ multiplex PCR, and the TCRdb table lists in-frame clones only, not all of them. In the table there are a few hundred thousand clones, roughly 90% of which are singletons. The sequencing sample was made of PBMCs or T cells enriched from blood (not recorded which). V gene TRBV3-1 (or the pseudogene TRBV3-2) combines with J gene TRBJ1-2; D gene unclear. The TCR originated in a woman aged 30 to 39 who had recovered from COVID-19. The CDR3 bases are TGTGCCAGCAGCCAAGAAGGACTCTATGGCTACACCTTC. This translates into CASSQEGLYGYTF.